This entry concerns a single T cell receptor beta chain. The data belong to a study of shared clonotypes between healthy human individuals. For the study at large: Every donor yielded three CD4 naive, three CD4 memory, two CD8 naive and one CD8 memory plate.

Germline V lookup: CDR1 MNHEY, CDR2 SMNVEV (reference sequence). This CDR3 has 15 amino acids. Trimming pared 7 bases from V and 3 bases from J, leaving 16 bases between. Original data processing: ImmunoSEQ output lacked quality scores and full-length reads, limiting matched filtering. Profiled with immunoSEQ multiplex PCR; TCRdb holds only in-frame clones, not every one. V and J calls and clone size are copied from that table; D and trimming were computed from the DNA. The data hold some 500,000 clones, with about 95% observed a single time. Sequencing was performed on naive CD4+ T cells sorted from blood. Subset denoted: CD45RA+ positively selected. This clonotype was obtained from a woman aged 25 to 39 in good health. The V and J genes are TRBV27 and TRBJ2-1; D is perhaps TRBD2 (6 bases). The CDR3 is CASKRHGTDYNEQFF. The CDR3, as DNA: TGTGCCAGCAAAAGACACGGGACTGACTACAATGAGCAGTTCTTC.